This T cell receptor beta chain was sequenced in a study of blood T cell repertoires in COVID-19. Study summary: Acute and convalescent COVID-19 specimens originated in the United States, Italy and Spain. Nucleic acid was either cDNA or gDNA, and it came from T cells, B-cell-depleted T cells, or PBMCs.

This CDR3 spans 12 amino acids. The ends were cut back, 5 bases at V and 6 bases at J, with 10 bases in the middle. Original processing notes: For nucleated cells, counts were estimated from reference gene primer amplification. The assay was immunoSEQ multiplex PCR, and TCRdb's table has in-frame clones only and misses some. The V and J calls and the clone size are those of that table, but D and trimming were determined from the DNA. The data contain 230,000 or so clones, more than 65% of them singletons. This chain uses TRBV12-3 or TRBV12-4 with TRBJ1-1, with D uncertain. This TCR was sampled from a man in his forties or fifties who had recovered from COVID-19. Sequenced material: peripheral blood. The CDR3: CASSRLRSEAFF. The CDR3 coding sequence is TGTGCCAGCAGTAGACTGAGGTCTGAAGCTTTCTTT.